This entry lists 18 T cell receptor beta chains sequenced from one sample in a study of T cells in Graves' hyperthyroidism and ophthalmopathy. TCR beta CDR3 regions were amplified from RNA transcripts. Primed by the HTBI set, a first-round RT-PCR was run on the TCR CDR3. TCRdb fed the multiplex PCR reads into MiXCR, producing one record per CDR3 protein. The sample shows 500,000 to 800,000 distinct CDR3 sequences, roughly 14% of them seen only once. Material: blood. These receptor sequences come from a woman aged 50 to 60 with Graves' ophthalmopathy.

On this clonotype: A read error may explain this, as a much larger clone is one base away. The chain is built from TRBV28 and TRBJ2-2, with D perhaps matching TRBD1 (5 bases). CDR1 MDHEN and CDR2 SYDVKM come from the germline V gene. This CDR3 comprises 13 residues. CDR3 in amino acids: CTSSFRGAGELFF. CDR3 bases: TGTACCAGCAGTTTTAGGGGCGCCGGGGAGCTGTTTTTT. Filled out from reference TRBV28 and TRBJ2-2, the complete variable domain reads DVKVTQSSRYLVKRTGEKVFLECVQDMDHENMFWYRQDPGLGLRLIYFSYDVKMKEKGDIPEGYSVSREKKERFSLILESASTNQTSMYLCTSSFRGAGELFFGEGSRLTVL.

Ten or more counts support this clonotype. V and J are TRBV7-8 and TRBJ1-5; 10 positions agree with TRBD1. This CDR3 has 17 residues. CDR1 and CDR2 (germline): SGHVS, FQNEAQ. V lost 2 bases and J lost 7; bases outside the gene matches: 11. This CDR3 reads CASSLSDRGLVRQPQHF. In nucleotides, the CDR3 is TGTGCCAGCAGCTTATCCGACAGGGGGCTTGTGAGGCAGCCCCAGCATTTT.

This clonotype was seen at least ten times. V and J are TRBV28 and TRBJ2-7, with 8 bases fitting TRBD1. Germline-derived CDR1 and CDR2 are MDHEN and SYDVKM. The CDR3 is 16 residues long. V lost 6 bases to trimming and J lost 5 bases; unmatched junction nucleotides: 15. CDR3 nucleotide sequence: TGTGCCAGCAGCACGATCGGACAGGGTAGGACCAACGAGCAGTACTTC. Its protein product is CASSTIGQGRTNEQYF.

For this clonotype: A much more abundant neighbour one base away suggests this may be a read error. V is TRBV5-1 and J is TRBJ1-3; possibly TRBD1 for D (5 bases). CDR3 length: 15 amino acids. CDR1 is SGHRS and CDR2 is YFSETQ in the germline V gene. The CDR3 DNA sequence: TGCGCCAGCAGCTTGGAGACGGGGCTCGGAAACACCGTATATTTT. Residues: CASSLETGLGNTVYF.

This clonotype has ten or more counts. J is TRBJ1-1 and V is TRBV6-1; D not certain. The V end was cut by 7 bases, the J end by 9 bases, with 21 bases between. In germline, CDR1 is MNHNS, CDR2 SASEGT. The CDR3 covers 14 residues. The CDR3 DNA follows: TGTGCCAGCACTAAAGAAAGTGGGGTGGTGAAAGCTTTCTTT. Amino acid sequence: CASTKESGVVKAFF.

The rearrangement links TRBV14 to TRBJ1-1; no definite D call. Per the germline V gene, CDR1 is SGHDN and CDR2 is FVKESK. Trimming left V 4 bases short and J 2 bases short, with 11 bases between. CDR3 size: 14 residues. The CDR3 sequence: CASSLTYGNTEAFF. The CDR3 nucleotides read TGTGCCAGCAGCCTAACGTATGGTAACACTGAAGCTTTCTTT.

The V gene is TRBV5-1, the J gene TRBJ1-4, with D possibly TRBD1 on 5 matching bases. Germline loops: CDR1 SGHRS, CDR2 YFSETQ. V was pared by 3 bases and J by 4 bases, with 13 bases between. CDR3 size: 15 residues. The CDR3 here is CASSSGEQLNEKLFF. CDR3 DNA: TGCGCCAGCAGCTCGGGGGAACAGCTTAATGAAAAACTGTTTTTT.

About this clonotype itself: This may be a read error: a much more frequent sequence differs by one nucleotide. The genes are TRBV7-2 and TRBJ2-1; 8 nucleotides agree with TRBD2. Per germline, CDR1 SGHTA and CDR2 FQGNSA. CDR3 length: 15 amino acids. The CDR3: CASIRLAGRANGQFF. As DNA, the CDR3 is TGTGCCAGCATCCGGCTAGCGGGTAGGGCGAATGGGCAGTTCTTC. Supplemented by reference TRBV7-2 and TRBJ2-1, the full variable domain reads GAGVSQSPSNKVTEKGKDVELRCDPISGHTALYWYRQSLGQGLEFLIYFQGNSAPDKSGLPSDRFSAERTGGSVSTLTIQRTQQEDSAVYLCASIRLAGRANGQFFGPGTRLTVL.

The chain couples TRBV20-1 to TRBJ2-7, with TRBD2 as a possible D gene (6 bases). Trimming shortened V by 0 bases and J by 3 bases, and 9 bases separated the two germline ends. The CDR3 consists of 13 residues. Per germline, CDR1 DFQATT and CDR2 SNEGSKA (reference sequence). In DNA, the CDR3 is TGCAGTGCTAGAGAGCAGCGGGTCTACGAGCAGTACTTC. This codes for CSAREQRVYEQYF.

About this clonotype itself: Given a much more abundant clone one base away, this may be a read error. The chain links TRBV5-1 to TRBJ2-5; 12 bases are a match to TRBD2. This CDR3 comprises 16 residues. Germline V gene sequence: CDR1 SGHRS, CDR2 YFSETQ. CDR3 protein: CTSSPTSGRLGETQYF. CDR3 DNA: TGCACCAGCAGCCCTACTAGCGGGAGGCTCGGAGAGACCCAGTACTTC.

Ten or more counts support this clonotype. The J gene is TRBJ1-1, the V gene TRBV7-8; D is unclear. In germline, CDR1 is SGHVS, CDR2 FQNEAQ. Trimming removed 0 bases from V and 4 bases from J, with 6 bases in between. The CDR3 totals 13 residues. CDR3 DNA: TGTGCCAGCAGCTTAGCGGCTATCACTGAAGCTTTCTTT. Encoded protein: CASSLAAITEAFF.

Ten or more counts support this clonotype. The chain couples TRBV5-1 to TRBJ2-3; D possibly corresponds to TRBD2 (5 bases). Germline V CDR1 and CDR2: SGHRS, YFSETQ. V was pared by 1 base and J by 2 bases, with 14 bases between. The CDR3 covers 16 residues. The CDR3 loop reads CASSLQATTTTDTQYF. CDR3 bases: TGCGCCAGCAGCTTGCAGGCGACTACAACCACAGATACGCAGTATTTT.

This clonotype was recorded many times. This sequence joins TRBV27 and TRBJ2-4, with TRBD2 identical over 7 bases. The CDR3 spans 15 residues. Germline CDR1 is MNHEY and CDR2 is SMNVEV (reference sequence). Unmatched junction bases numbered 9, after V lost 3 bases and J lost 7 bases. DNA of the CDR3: TGTGCCAGCAGTTTTTTTGGCGGGAGAGGTAACATTCAGTACTTC. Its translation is CASSFFGGRGNIQYF.

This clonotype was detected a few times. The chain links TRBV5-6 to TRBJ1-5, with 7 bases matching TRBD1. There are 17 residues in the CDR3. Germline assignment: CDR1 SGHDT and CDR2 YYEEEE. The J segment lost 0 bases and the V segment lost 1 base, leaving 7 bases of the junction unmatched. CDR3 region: CASSLRDRSYSNQPQHF. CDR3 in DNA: TGTGCCAGCAGCTTGAGGGACAGAAGTTATAGCAATCAGCCCCAGCATTTT.

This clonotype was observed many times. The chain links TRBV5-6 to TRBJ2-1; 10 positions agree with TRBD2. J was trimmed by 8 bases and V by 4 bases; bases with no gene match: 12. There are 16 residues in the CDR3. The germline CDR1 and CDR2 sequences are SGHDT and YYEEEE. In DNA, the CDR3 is TGTGCCAGCAGCCCGGCGGCTAGCGGGAGTTCGGATGAGCAGTTCTTC. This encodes CASSPAASGSSDEQFF.

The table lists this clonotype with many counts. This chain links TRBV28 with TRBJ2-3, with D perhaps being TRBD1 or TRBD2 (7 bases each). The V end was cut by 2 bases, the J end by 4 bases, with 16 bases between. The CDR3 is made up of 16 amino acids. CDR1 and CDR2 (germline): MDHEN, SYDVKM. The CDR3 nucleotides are TGTGCCAGCAGTTTAAGGCTGACAGGGAGGGCAGATACGCAGTATTTT. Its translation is CASSLRLTGRADTQYF.

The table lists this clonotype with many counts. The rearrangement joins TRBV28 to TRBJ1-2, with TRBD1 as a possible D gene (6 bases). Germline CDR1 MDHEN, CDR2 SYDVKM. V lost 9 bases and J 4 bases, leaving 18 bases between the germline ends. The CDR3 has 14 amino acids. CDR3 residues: CASGSWGAGYGYTF. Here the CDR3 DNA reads TGTGCCAGTGGGAGTTGGGGGGCCGGCTATGGCTACACCTTC.

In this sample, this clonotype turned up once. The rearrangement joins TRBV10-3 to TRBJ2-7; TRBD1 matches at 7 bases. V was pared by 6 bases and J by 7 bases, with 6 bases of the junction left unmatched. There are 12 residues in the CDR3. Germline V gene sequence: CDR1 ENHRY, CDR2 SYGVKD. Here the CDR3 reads CAISGTAVEQYF. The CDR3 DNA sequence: TGTGCCATCAGCGGGACAGCGGTAGAGCAGTACTTC.